A selection of T cell receptor beta chains follows, all from one sample in a study of a mutant IDH1 vaccine in newly diagnosed glioma. Profiled with immunoSEQ multiplex PCR; TCRdb holds only in-frame clones, not every one. The table has 90,000 to 100,000 clones, approximately 90% seen once. The starting material was PBMCs, obtained from a glioma patient treated with radiotherapy, temozolomide or both. These receptors all stem from a woman aged 50 to 60 with glioma. Both conserved end residues are part of each CDR3. Each record gives: V gene, D gene, J gene, clone size, CDR3 protein, CDR3 DNA. A D gene is named only where the DNA matches it firmly. A row's size may be missing; if present it is once, few, many or a size class.

>TRBV11-3|-|TRBJ2-4|-
CASSFSGGGSLAKNIQYF
TGTGCCAGCAGCTTCAGTGGAGGAGGGTCGTTAGCCAAAAACATTCAGTACTTC
>TRBV4-2|TRBD2|TRBJ2-2|-
CASSPRGGDAGELFF
TGTGCCAGCAGCCCCCGGGGGGGGGATGCCGGGGAGCTGTTTTTT
>TRBV6-6|-|TRBJ1-5|-
CASSYGGGDQPQHF
TGTGCCAGCAGTTATGGTGGTGGGGATCAGCCCCAGCATTTT
>TRBV6-1|-|TRBJ1-5|-
CASSESGQGNQPQHF
TGTGCCAGCAGTGAGTCTGGTCAGGGCAATCAGCCCCAGCATTTT
>TRBV5-1|-|TRBJ1-1|-
CASRDGPMNTEAFF
TGCGCCAGCAGGGACGGACCCATGAACACTGAAGCTTTCTTT
>TRBV5-1|-|TRBJ1-2|-
CASSLGTANYGYTF
TGCGCCAGCAGCTTGGGCACGGCTAACTATGGCTACACCTTC
>TRBV5-4|TRBD2|TRBJ2-1|-
CASSLPGLAGDNEQFF
TGTGCCAGCAGCCTACCCGGACTAGCGGGAGACAATGAGCAGTTCTTC
>TRBV7-9|-|TRBJ2-7|-
CASSSGRGYEQYF
TGTGCCAGCAGCTCAGGCCGGGGCTACGAGCAGTACTTC
>TRBV5-4|-|TRBJ2-2|-
CASSWGRANTGELFF
TGTGCCAGCAGTTGGGGCAGGGCGAACACCGGGGAGCTGTTTTTT
>TRBV28|-|TRBJ1-2|-
CASSFGQGKYGYTF
TGTGCCAGCAGTTTCGGGCAGGGCAAATATGGCTACACCTTC
>TRBV2|TRBD1|TRBJ1-2|-
CASSGGQGDSF
TGTGCCAGCAGTGGGGGACAGGGTGACAGTTTC
>TRBV25-1|-|TRBJ2-5|-
CASSERRLQAETQYF
TGTGCCAGCAGTGAACGGCGACTTCAGGCGGAGACCCAGTACTTC
>TRBV5-6|-|TRBJ1-5|-
CASSLGTVNQPQHF
TGTGCCAGCAGCTTGGGGACAGTTAATCAGCCCCAGCATTTT
>TRBV27|-|TRBJ1-4|once
CASSPGEREKLFF
TGTGCCAGCAGCCCCGGGGAGCGGGAAAAACTGTTTTTT
>TRBV4-1|-|TRBJ2-5|-
CASSQDQSQETQYF
TGCGCCAGCAGCCAAGATCAGAGCCAAGAGACCCAGTACTTC
>TRBV19|TRBD1|TRBJ1-5|-
CASSSGTGFNQPQHF
TGTGCCAGTAGTAGCGGGACAGGGTTCAATCAGCCCCAGCATTTT
>TRBV9|-|TRBJ2-7|-
CASSPHKGRGPYEQYF
TGTGCCAGCAGCCCCCACAAAGGGAGAGGTCCATACGAGCAGTACTTC
>TRBV6-6|-|TRBJ1-3|-
CASIDSRAGNTIYF
TGTGCCAGCATAGACTCCAGGGCCGGAAACACCATATATTTT
>TRBV7-9|-|TRBJ2-7|-
CASSLKLRAGGTYEQYF
TGTGCCAGCAGCTTAAAGTTAAGGGCCGGGGGTACCTACGAGCAGTACTTC
>TRBV6-1|TRBD1|TRBJ1-2|once
CAPTGTGDNYGYTF
TGTGCCCCTACAGGAACAGGGGATAACTATGGCTACACCTTC
>TRBV19|TRBD1|TRBJ1-1|-
CASSIGQGVLPEAFF
TGTGCCAGTAGTATAGGACAGGGGGTCTTGCCTGAAGCTTTCTTT
>TRBV5-4|-|TRBJ2-3|-
CASSLPSGSTDTQYF
TGTGCCAGCAGCTTACCCAGCGGGAGCACAGATACGCAGTATTTT
>TRBV15|-|TRBJ2-2|-
CATRSHPRTMNTGELFF
TGTGCCACCAGGAGCCACCCACGGACCATGAACACCGGGGAGCTGTTTTTT
>TRBV27|-|TRBJ1-3|once
CASYGGDTIYF
TGTGCCAGCTACGGGGGGGACACCATATATTTT
>TRBV4-1|-|TRBJ1-5|few
CASSHATGPNQPQHF
TGCGCCAGCAGCCACGCCACGGGGCCCAATCAGCCCCAGCATTTT